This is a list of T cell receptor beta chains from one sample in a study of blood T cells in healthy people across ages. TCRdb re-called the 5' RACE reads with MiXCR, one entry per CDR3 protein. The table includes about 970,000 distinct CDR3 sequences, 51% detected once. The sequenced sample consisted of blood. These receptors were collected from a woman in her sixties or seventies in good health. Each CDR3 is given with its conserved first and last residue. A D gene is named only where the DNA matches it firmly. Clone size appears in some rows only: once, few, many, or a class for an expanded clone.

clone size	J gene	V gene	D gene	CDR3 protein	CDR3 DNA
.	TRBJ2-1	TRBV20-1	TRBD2	CSANYRGSGWAEQFF	TGCAGTGCTAATTACCGGGGTAGCGGGTGGGCTGAGCAGTTCTTC
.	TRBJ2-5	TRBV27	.	CASSLFPSEATQYF	TGTGCCAGCAGTTTATTTCCTAGCGAGGCGACCCAGTACTTC
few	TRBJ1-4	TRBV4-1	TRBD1	CASSPGGRILFF	TGCGCCAGCAGCCCAGGGGGCAGGATACTGTTTTTT
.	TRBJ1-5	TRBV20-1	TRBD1	CSAFSQGARTQPQHF	TGCAGCGCCTTCTCGCAGGGGGCGCGCACTCAGCCCCAGCATTTT
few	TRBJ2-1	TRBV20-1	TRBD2	CSARFTSGRRNEQFF	TGCAGTGCTAGATTTACTAGCGGGAGGAGGAATGAGCAGTTCTTC
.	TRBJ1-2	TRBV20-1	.	CSALSGERMDGYTF	TGCAGTGCCCTCTCAGGGGAGCGAATGGATGGCTACACCTTC
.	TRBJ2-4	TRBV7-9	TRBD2	CASSYLAPGLGGNQYF	TGTGCCAGCAGCTACCTTGCCCCGGGACTAGGGGGGAATCAGTACTTC
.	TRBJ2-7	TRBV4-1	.	CASSPKVGSARDVIQITYEQYF	TGCGCCAGCAGCCCAAAAGTCGGCTCAGCAAGGGACGTAATCCAGATTACCTACGAGCAGTACTTC
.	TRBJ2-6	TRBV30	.	CAWSPGLVSGANVLTF	TGTGCCTGGAGTCCCGGGCTGGTTTCTGGGGCCAACGTCCTGACTTTC
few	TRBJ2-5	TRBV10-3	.	CAISGGSETQYF	TGTGCCATCAGCGGAGGGAGCGAGACCCAGTACTTC
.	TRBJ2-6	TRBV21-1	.	CASSGPWANVLTF	TGTGCCAGCAGCGGACCGTGGGCCAACGTCCTGACTTTC
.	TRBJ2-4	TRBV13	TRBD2	CTSSPRRMLAVNIQYF	TGTACCAGCAGCCCGCGGAGGATGCTAGCGGTAAACATTCAGTACTTC
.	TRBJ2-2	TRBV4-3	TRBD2	CASSQGFTSGRWGTGELFF	TGCGCCAGCAGCCAAGGTTTTACTAGCGGGAGATGGGGGACCGGGGAGCTGTTTTTT
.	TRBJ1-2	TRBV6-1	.	CAIETGGRGGYTF	TGTGCCATCGAAACTGGGGGGCGCGGTGGCTACACCTTC
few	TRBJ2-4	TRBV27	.	CASKQGPGNIQYF	TGTGCCAGCAAACAAGGACCCGGCAACATTCAGTACTTC
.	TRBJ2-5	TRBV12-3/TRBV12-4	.	CASSSWERGETQYF	TGTGCCAGCAGCTCATGGGAAAGAGGGGAGACCCAGTACTTC
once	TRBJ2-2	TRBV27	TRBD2	CASSPIAGEAGELFF	TGTGCCAGCAGCCCAATAGCGGGAGAGGCCGGGGAGCTGTTTTTT
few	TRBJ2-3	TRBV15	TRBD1	CATSRKQGLGTDTQYF	TGTGCCACCAGCAGGAAACAGGGGTTGGGCACAGATACGCAGTATTTT
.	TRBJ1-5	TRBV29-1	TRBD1	CSVGGQGSSAGQPQHF	TGCAGCGTTGGGGGACAGGGAAGTTCCGCCGGTCAGCCCCAGCATTTT
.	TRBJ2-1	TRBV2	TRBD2	CASRYSGASYNEQFF	TGTGCCAGCAGGTACAGCGGGGCCTCCTACAATGAGCAGTTCTTC
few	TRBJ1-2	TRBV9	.	CASSVDGGFYGYTF	TGTGCCAGCAGCGTAGATGGCGGATTCTATGGCTACACCTTC
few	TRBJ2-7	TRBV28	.	CASSSPWDGGPAYEQYF	TGTGCCAGCAGTTCTCCCTGGGACGGGGGCCCCGCCTACGAGCAGTACTTC
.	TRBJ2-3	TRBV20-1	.	CSASNSRDTQYF	TGCAGTGCGAGCAACTCAAGAGATACGCAGTATTTT
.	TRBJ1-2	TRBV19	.	CASGVQGGWATF	TGTGCCAGTGGAGTACAGGGCGGCTGGGCCACCTTC
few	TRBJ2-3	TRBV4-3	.	CASSQWDTDTQYF	TGCGCCAGCAGCCAATGGGACACAGATACGCAGTATTTT
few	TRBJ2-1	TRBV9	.	CASSVATRNEQFF	TGTGCCAGCAGCGTAGCTACGAGGAATGAGCAGTTCTTC
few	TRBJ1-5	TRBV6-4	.	CASIFGADQPQHF	TGTGCCAGCATTTTCGGGGCTGATCAGCCCCAGCATTTT
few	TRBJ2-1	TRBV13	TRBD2	CASSPNREADEQFF	TGTGCCAGCAGCCCAAACCGGGAGGCCGATGAGCAGTTCTTC
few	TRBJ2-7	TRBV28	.	CASSKQGISYEQYF	TGTGCCAGCAGTAAACAGGGAATCTCCTACGAGCAGTACTTC
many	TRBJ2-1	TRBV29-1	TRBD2	CSVGGLAGNEQFF	TGCAGCGTTGGGGGGTTAGCGGGGAATGAGCAGTTCTTC
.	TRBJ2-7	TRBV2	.	CASQEGEQYF	TGTGCCAGTCAGGAGGGCGAGCAGTACTTC
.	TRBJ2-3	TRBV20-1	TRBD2	CSAKGLAGGYTDTQYF	TGCAGTGCCAAAGGACTAGCGGGAGGCTACACAGATACGCAGTATTTT
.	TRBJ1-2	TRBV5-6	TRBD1	CASSLMDRGVHGYTF	TGTGCCAGCAGCTTGATGGACAGGGGAGTCCATGGCTACACCTTC
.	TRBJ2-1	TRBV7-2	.	CASSLAGATYNEQFF	TGTGCCAGCAGCTTAGCGGGAGCAACTTACAATGAGCAGTTCTTC